In this sample, the clone carrying this T cell receptor beta chain turned up a few times. Its antigen is still unknown. This sample was included in a study of healthy donors' naive CD4 and CD8 T cells. Findings and caveats of the study: A reported CD4+/CD8+ bias affected most V and J genes in naive cells.

V shed 3 bases and J shed 4 bases, with 6 bases lying between them. The CDR3 covers 12 residues. The germline CDR1 and CDR2 sequences are LNHNV and YYDKDF (reference sequence). TCR libraries were built from about 500 ng of total RNA by linear amplification. TCRdb re-called the reads through MiXCR, storing one row per CDR3 protein. The sample lists about 200,000 distinct CDR3 sequences; around 74% were seen once. The material sequenced was naive CD4+ and CD8+ T cells sorted from blood, pooled from several donors. The gene calls are TRBV15 and TRBJ2-5, with a weak D call TRBD2 (5 bases). The clonotype comes from a pool of human donors in good health; the sample pools cells from several healthy donors. The CDR3 reads CATSRGAETQYF. The CDR3 DNA sequence: TGTGCCACCAGCAGGGGAGCAGAGACCCAGTACTTC.